This TCR beta chain was retrieved from a study of cytomegalovirus exposure and HLA in healthy donors. Study observations and caveats: It was reportedly the case that the classifier diagnosed cytomegalovirus status with high specificity and sensitivity. The records held CMV serostatus as the only immune exposure information. The later analysis indicated that the majority of CMV-associated TCR beta chains appeared HLA-restricted.

Trimming cost V 4 bases and J 6 bases, with 22 bases left between them. Germline lookup yields CDR1 SGDLS and CDR2 YYNGEE. The CDR3 consists of 16 residues. PCR was performed using 60 Vbeta and 13 Jbeta primers. Clones were sequenced by immunoSEQ multiplex PCR, and TCRdb holds only the in-frame ones, with some missing. The profile covers around 40,000 clones, with around three fifths appearing a single time and roughly 18% taken by the ten largest. As to this clone: The antigen is unknown.

Sequencing used PBMCs. This receptor was identified in a man aged 45-65 years in good health and CMV-seropositive. This chain uses TRBV9 with TRBJ1-1; possibly TRBD1 for D (6 bases). The CDR3 DNA reads as TGTGCCAGCAGCAGAACGGGGGGCAGGGGCGGTTCTGAAGCTTTCTTT. It is translated as CASSRTGGRGGSEAFF. Based on the CDR3 plus reference TRBV9 and TRBJ1-1, the full variable domain is DSGVTQTPKHLITATGQRVTLRCSPRSGDLSVYWYQQSLDQGLQFLIQYYNGEERAKGNILERFSAQQFPDLHSELNLSSLELGDSALYFCASSRTGGRGGSEAFFGQGTRLTVV.